This T cell receptor (beta chain) was retrieved from a study of cytomegalovirus exposure and HLA in healthy donors. Study-wide results and limits: A previous analysis found most TCR beta V segments productive roughly 87% or roughly 30% of the time. Most TCR sequences were seen very rarely across donors, but some public TCRs occurred in many.

A word on this clone: Its antigen is unknown.

The PCR made use of 60 Vbeta and 13 Jbeta primers. In the study's own analysis: A follow-up analysis tallied around 80 million unique TCR beta chains, some 9.9 million shared. The protocol was immunoSEQ multiplex PCR, while the TCRdb copy is restricted to in-frame clones and leaves out a portion. That table furnishes V, J and clone size, whereas the DNA furnished D and trimming. The sample carries more than 95,000 clones, about three quarters recorded once. Germline-derived CDR1 and CDR2 are SGHAT and FQNNGV. V gave up 5 bases and J gave up 7 bases, with 23 bases separating them. The CDR3 contains 17 residues.

This TCR came from a female donor in good health and CMV-seronegative. V and J are TRBV11-2 and TRBJ2-2; possible D gene TRBD2, 5 bases. Material for sequencing was PBMCs. Here the CDR3 DNA reads TGTGCCAGCAGCCACATGGTGGACTTCCCTTCCAACGGGGAGCTGTTTTTT. It yields the protein CASSHMVDFPSNGELFF.